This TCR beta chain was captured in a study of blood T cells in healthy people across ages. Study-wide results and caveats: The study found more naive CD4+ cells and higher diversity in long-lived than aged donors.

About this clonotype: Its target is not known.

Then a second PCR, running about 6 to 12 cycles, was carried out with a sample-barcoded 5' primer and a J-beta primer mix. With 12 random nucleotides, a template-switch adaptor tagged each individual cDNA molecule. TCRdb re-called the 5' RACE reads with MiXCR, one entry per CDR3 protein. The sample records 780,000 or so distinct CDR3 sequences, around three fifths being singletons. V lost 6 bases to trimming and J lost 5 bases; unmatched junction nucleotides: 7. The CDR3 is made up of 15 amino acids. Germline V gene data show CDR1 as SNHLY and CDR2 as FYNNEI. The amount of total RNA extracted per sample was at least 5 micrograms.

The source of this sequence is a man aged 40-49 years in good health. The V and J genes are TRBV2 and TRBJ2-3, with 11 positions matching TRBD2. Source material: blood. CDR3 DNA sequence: TGTGCCAGCAGCCCGACTAGCGGGACGGGAGATACGCAGTATTTT. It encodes CASSPTSGTGDTQYF.